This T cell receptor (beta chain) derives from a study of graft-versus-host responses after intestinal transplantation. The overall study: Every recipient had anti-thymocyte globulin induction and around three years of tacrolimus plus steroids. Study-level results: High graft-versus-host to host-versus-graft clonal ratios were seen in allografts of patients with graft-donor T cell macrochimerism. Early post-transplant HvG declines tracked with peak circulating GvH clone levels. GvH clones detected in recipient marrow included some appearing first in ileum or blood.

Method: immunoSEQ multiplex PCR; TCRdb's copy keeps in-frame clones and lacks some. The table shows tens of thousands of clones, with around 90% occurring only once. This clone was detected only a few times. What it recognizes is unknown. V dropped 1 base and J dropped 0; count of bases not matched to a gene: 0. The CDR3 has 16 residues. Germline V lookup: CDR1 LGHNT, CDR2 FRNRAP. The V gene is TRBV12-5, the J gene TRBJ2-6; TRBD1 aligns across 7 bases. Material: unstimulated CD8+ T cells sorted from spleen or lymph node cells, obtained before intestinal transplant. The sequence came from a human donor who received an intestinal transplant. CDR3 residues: CASGLDRGSGANVLTF. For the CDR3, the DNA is TGTGCTAGTGGTTTGGACAGGGGCTCTGGGGCCAACGTCCTGACTTTC.